This TCR beta chain was sequenced for a study of shared clonotypes between healthy human individuals. Study outcomes and limitations: Across subsets, estimated richness was generally greater for naive than for memory populations.

With respect to this clone: Its antigen remains unidentified.

Repertoires were generated with immunoSEQ multiplex PCR, while TCRdb's copy carries only in-frame clones and drops some. The table has some 2,500,000 clones, 80% to 95% seen once. V lost 5 bases and J lost 1, with 18 bases in between. CDR1 and CDR2 (germline): MDHEN, SYDVKM. The CDR3 extends over 17 amino acids. The source material was naive CD4+ T cells from PBMCs. Specified subset: CD45RA+ positively selected. The chain employs TRBV28 and TRBJ1-5, with a weak D call TRBD1 (6 bases). The sequence derives from a man aged 18 to 30 in good health. Some clones in this sample may be carry-over from other donors' samples. CDR3 residues: CASSGPFNRASNQPQHF. CDR3 sequence (DNA): TGTGCCAGCAGTGGACCCTTTAACAGGGCCAGCAATCAGCCCCAGCATTTT.